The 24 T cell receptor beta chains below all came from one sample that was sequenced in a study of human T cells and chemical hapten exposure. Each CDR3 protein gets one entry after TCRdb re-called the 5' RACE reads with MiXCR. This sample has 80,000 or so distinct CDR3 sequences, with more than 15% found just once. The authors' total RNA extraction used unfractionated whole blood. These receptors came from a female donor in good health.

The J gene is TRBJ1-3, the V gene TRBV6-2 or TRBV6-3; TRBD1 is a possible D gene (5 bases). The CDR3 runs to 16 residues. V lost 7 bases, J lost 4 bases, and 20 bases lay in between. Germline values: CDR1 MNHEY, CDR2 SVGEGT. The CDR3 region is CASTTSRQTGGNTIYF. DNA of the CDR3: TGTGCCAGCACCACCAGCCGACAGACCGGAGGAAACACCATATATTTT.

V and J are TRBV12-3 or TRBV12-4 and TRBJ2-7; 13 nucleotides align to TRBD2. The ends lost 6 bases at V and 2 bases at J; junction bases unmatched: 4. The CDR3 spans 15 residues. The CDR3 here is CASRPGTSGAYEQYF. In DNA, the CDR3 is TGTGCCAGCAGGCCAGGGACTAGCGGGGCCTACGAGCAGTACTTC.

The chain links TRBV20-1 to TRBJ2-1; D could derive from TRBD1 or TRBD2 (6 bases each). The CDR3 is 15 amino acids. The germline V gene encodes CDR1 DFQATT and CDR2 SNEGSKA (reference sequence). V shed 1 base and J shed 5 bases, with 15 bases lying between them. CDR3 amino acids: CSARAPGGPHNEQFF. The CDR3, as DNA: TGCAGTGCTAGAGCACCTGGGGGGCCACACAATGAGCAGTTCTTC.

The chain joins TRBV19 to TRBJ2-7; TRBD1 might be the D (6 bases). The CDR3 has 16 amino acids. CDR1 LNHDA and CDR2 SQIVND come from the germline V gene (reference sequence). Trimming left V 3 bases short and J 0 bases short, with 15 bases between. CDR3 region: CASSMLGQGPSYEQYF. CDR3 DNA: TGTGCCAGTAGTATGTTGGGCCAGGGGCCCTCCTACGAGCAGTACTTC.

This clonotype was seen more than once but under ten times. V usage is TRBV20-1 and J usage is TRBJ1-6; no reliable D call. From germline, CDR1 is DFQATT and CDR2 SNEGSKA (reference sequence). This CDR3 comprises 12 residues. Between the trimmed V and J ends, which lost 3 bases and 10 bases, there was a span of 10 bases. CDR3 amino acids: CSASDTNSPLHF. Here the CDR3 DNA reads TGCAGTGCTAGCGACACTAACTCACCCCTCCACTTT.

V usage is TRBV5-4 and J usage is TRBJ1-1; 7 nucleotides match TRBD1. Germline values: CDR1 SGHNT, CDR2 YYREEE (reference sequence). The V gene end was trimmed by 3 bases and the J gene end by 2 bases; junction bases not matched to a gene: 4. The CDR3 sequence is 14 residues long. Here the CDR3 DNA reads TGTGCCAGCAGCTCGGGACAGTTTAACACTGAAGCTTTCTTT. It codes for CASSSGQFNTEAFF.

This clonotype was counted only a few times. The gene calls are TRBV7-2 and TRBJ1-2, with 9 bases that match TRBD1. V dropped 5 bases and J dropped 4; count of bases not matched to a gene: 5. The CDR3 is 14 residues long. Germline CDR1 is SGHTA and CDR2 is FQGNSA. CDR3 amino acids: CASSHNRGLYGYTF. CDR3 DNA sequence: TGTGCCAGCAGCCATAACAGGGGGCTCTATGGCTACACCTTC.

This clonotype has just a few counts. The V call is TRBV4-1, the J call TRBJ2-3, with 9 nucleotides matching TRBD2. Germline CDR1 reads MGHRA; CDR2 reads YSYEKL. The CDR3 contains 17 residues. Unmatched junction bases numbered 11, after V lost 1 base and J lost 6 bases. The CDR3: CASSQGAGGGAWDTQYF. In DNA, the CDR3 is TGCGCCAGCAGCCAAGGTGCCGGCGGGGGGGCCTGGGATACGCAGTATTTT.

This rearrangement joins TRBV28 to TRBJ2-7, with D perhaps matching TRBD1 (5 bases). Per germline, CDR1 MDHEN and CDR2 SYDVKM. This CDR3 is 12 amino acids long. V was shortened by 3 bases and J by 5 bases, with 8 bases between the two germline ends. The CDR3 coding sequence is TGTGCCAGCAGTTTCGACAGTAACGAGCAGTACTTC. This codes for CASSFDSNEQYF.

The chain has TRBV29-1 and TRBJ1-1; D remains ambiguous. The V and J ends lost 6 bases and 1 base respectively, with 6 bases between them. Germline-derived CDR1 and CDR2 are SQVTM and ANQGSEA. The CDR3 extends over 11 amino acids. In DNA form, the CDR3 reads TGCAGCGTCCACCAGAACACTGAAGCTTTCTTT. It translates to CSVHQNTEAFF.

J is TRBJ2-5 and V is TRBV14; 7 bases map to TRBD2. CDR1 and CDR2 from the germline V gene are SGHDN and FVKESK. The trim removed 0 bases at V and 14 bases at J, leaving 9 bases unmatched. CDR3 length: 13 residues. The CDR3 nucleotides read TGTGCCAGCAGCCAAGATATCAGCGGGATCCCTTACTTC. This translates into CASSQDISGIPYF.

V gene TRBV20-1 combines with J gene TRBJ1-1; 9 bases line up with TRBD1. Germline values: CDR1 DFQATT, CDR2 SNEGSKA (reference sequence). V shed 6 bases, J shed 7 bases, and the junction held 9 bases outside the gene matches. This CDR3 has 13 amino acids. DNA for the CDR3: TGCAGTGCGTCCGGGACAGGGTCGAATGAAGCTTTCTTT. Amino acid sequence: CSASGTGSNEAFF.

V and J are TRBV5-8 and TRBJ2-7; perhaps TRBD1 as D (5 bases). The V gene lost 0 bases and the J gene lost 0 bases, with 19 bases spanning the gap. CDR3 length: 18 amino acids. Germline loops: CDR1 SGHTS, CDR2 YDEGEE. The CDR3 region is CASSLAAPDSHLSYEQYF. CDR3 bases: TGTGCCAGCAGCTTGGCCGCACCTGACAGCCACCTCTCCTACGAGCAGTACTTC.

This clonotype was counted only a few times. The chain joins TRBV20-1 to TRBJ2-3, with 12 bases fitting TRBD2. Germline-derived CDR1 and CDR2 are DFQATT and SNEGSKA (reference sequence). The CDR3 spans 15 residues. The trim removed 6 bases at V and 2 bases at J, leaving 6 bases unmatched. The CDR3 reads CSALLAGGPTDTQYF. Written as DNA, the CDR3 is TGCAGTGCCCTCCTAGCGGGGGGGCCCACAGATACGCAGTATTTT.

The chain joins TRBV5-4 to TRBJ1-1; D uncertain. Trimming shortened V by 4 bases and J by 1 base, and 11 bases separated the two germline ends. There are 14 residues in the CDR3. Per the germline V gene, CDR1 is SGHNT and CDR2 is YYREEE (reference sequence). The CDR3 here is CASSATQTNTEAFF. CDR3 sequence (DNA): TGTGCCAGCAGCGCTACACAAACGAACACTGAAGCTTTCTTT.

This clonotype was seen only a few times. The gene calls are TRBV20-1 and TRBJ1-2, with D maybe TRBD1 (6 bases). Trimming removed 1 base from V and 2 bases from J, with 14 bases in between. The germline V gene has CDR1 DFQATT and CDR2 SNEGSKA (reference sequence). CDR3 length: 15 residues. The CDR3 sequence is CSARVAQDSNYGYTF. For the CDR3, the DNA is TGCAGTGCTAGAGTTGCACAGGACAGCAACTATGGCTACACCTTC.

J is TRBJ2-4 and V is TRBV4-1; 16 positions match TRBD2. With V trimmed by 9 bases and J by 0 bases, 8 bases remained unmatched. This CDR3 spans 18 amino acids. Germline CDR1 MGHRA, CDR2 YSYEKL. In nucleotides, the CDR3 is TGCGCCAGTTCTCCGGGACTAGCGGGAGGGAAAGCCAAAAACATTCAGTACTTC. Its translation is CASSPGLAGGKAKNIQYF.

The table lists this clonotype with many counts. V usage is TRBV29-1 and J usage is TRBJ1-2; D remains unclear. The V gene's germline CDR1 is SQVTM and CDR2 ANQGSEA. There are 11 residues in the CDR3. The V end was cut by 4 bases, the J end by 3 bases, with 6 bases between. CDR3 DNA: TGCAGCGTTGTGGCCGACTATGGCTACACCTTC. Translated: CSVVADYGYTF.

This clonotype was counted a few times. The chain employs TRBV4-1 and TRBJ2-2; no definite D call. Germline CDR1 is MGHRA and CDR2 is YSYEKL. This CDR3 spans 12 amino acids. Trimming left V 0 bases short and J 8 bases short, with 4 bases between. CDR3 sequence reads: CASSQEYGELFF. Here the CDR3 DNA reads TGCGCCAGCAGCCAAGAATATGGGGAGCTGTTTTTT.

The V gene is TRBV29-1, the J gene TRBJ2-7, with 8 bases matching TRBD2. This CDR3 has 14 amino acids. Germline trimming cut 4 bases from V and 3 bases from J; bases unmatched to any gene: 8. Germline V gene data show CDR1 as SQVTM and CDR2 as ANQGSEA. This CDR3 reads CSVAWGLAGYEQYF. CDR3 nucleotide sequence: TGCAGCGTTGCGTGGGGGCTAGCGGGCTACGAGCAGTACTTC.

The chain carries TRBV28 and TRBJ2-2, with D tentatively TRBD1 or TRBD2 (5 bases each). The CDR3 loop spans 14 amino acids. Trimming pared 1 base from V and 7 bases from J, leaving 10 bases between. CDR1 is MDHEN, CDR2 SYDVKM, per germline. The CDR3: CASSLSGQGGELFF. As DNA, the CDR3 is TGTGCCAGCAGTTTATCGGGGCAGGGCGGGGAGCTGTTTTTT.

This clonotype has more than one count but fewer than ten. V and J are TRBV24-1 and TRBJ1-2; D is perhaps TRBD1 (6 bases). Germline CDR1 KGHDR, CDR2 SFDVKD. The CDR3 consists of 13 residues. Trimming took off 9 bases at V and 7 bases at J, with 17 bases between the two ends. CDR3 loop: CATAEDRAIGYTF. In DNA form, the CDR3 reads TGTGCCACCGCAGAGGACAGAGCTATTGGCTACACCTTC.

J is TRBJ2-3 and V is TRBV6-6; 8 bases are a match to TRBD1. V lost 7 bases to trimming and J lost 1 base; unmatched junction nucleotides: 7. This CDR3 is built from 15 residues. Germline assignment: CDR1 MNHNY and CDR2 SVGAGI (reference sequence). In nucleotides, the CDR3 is TGTGCCAGCAACTACGACAGGGGTGGCACAGATACGCAGTATTTT. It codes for CASNYDRGGTDTQYF.

The CDR3 DNA sequence: TGCGCCAGCAGCTTGGACGGACTACCCAGCACAGATACGCAGTATTTT. Encoded protein: CASSLDGLPSTDTQYF. The V call is TRBV5-1, the J call TRBJ2-3; possibly TRBD2 for D (6 bases). The V gene lost 0 bases and the J gene lost 0 bases, with 11 bases spanning the gap. The CDR3 runs to 16 residues. Germline-derived CDR1 and CDR2 are SGHRS and YFSETQ.